This T cell receptor beta chain was captured in a study of radiation and T cells in renal cell carcinoma (dated by TCRdb to 2020 to 2021). Background on the whole study: Samples were obtained from a clinical trial, in which 15 Gy stereotactic body radiation therapy was delivered to primary renal cell carcinomas and nephrectomy was performed 4 weeks later. In total, 53 samples underwent TCR beta sequencing: 25 or so tumors plus 27 peripheral blood samples. Across all 50 or so samples, 3.5 million to 4.5 million unique CDR3 nucleotide sequences encoding around 2,500,000 unique CDR3 amino acid sequences were identified.

Results and caveats for the whole study, not just this receptor: In blood, the top tumor clonotypes increased from baseline to 2 weeks after radiation and then shrank by 4 weeks, which suggests a temporary expansion of tumor-resident clones. No pretreatment tumor biopsies were available, so the baseline intratumoral presence of clonotypes could not be determined. Blood repertoire dynamics were not followed beyond 4 weeks after treatment. The single-armed trial design could not address effects of radiation dose or scheduling on the TCR repertoire.

Read against the paper, the sample's time point label means: baseline pretreatment blood. Taken with the paper, the label for treatment or condition translates to: 15 Gy SBRT to primary tumor, nephrectomy 4 weeks later. Serial peripheral blood from radiation-treated patients was sampled at baseline, 2 weeks and 4 weeks after SBRT to track tumor-enriched clonotypes. Renal cell carcinoma with clear cell pathology was present in all patients. The QIAamp DNA Blood Mini Kit (Qiagen) was used to prepare genomic DNA for TCR sequencing. The analyses included only samples that passed all quality control checks. The CDR3 holds 13 amino acids from the cysteine to the phenylalanine. Just the 39-base CDR3 DNA is kept, in frame starting at base 1. The germline V end is reduced by 4 bases and the J end by 5 bases; junction bases left unmatched: 2. The germline V gene supplies CDR1 SGHRS and CDR2 YFSETQ. This clone appeared once. This receptor's antigen is unknown. Base qualities were left out, and no much larger clone turns up one base away.

TCR beta libraries were generated from genomic DNA with the immunoSEQ kit, following the manufacturer's recommendations. To prepare the libraries, a first multiplex PCR with proprietary primers was run, followed by a second PCR that added unique barcodes, and a bead cleanup was done after each round. Each sample batch included a kit-provided positive control reaction and a negative control reaction. The final libraries underwent checking on an Agilent 4200 TapeStation D1000 ScreenTape, volumetric pooling, and quantification by qPCR. Sequencing ran on an Illumina NextSeq500 with a MidOutput 150-cycle cartridge, using 156 Read1 and 15 Index1 cycles with kit custom primers. The pooled library was loaded at 0.75 to 1 pM with a 20% PhiX control spike-in. Regarding the original processing steps: The vendor-processed data were analyzed in R, and a clonotype was defined as all T cells that share the same CDR3 nucleotide sequence. In the clone abundance analyses, frequencies were normalized to the 10,000 most abundant clones in each sample. Public T cell clones, averaging fewer than five per sample, were removed before analysis. An abundance difference of at least 32-fold between compartments was the criterion for calling clonotypes tumor-enriched or baseline blood-enriched. A beta-binomial differential abundance model was applied to find clonotypes that expanded or contracted between blood time points. Tumor-blood repertoire similarity was measured with the Baroni-Urbani and Buser coefficient, and group comparisons used two-tailed Wilcoxon tests in R. In TCRdb, the immuneACCESS table is reduced to in-frame sequences with V and J assigned. These tables do not hold every clone; where another copy was compared, an unresolved V gene accounts for under half, and the others remain unexplained. The V and J calls and clone size were taken over from that table, and D and trimming were inferred from the DNA. The sample table holds approximately 140,000 clones, of which about 87% were seen once. The ten top clones hold roughly 4% of the sample.

The material was blood, obtained from a patient whose treatment included radiotherapy and nephrectomy. The rearrangement joined TRBV5-1 to TRBJ1-5; 8 bases in the middle match TRBD1. The TCR was taken from a woman in her 70s with renal cell carcinoma. Here is the DNA: TGCGCCAGCAGCGTGACAGGGGATCAGCCCCAGCATTTT. It codes for CASSVTGDQPQHF.